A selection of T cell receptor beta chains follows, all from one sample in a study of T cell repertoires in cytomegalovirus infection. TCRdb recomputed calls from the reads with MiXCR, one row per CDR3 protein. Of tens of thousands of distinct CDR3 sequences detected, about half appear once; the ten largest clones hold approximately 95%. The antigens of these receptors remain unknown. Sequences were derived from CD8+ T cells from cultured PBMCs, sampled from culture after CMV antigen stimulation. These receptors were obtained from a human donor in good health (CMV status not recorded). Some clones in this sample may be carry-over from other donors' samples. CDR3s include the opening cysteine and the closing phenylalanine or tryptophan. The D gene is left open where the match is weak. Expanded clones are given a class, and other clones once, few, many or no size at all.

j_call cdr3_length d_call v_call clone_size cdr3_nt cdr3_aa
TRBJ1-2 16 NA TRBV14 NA TGTGCCAGCAGCCAAGGAAGGACGGGGGTTCCCTATGGCTACACCTTC CASSQGRTGVPYGYTF
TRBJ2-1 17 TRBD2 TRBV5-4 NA TGTGCCAGCAGCTTGAGTAGCGGGGGGTCTCCCTACAATGAGCAGTTCTTC CASSLSSGGSPYNEQFF
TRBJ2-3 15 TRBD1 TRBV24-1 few TGTGCCACCAGTGATCATAGGGGGCGTACAGATACGCAGTATTTT CATSDHRGRTDTQYF
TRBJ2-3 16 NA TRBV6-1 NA TGTGCCAGCAGTTGGCGTTACCGGGGAAAAACAGATACGCAGTATTTT CASSWRYRGKTDTQYF
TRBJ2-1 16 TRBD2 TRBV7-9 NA TGTGCCAGCAGCTTATCTAGCGGGGGGGTTTGGCATGAGCAGTTCTTC CASSLSSGGVWHEQFF
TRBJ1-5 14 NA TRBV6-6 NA TGTGCCAGCAACCCGAACAGAAACAATCAGCCCCAGCATTTT CASNPNRNNQPQHF
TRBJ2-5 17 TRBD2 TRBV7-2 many TGTGCCAGCAGCTTAGGACTAGCGGGCTTGGTGAAAGAGACCCAGTACTTC CASSLGLAGLVKETQYF
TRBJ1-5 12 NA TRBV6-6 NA TGTGCCACCACAGGGTCGAATCAGCCCCAGCATTTT CATTGSNQPQHF
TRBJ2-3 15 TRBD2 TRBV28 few TGTGCCAGCAGTTTAGAGCGGGAAGAATCAGATACGCAGTATTTT CASSLEREESDTQYF
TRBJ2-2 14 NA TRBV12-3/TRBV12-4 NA TGTGCCAGCAGTTTAAACCTAAACACCGGGGAGCTGTTTTTT CASSLNLNTGELFF
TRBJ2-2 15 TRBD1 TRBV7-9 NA TGTGCCAGCAGCAAGCAGGGGGCGCGCACCGGGGAGCTGTTTTTT CASSKQGARTGELFF
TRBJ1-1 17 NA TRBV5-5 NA TGTGCCAGCAGCGAAAAACAGGGACTACTAATGAACACTGAAGCTTTCTTT CASSEKQGLLMNTEAFF
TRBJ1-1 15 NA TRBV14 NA TGTGCCAGCAGCCGTCAGGGTTTTGGCAACACTGAAGCTTTCTTT CASSRQGFGNTEAFF
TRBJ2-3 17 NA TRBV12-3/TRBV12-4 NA TGTGCCAGCAGTTTGAGTGGCAGGGACCGCGCCCGAAATACGCAGTATTTT CASSLSGRDRARNTQYF